These 25 T cell receptor beta chains share one sample of origin, sequenced in a study of breast tumors, draining lymph nodes, adjacent tissues. TCRdb itself ran the multiplex PCR reads through MiXCR, one entry per CDR3 protein. Of more than 250,000 distinct CDR3 sequences detected, around 30% appear once; the ten largest clones hold under 1.2%. The lymph nodes were axillary draining lymph nodes from breast cancer patients. The specimen was axillary lymph node tissue. The receptors originated from a female donor with breast cancer. Some clones in this sample may be carry-over from other donors' samples.

The chain couples TRBV5-6 to TRBJ2-4; no clear D. The CDR3 loop spans 15 amino acids. The germline V gene has CDR1 SGHDT and CDR2 YYEEEE. V was clipped by 4 bases and J by 1 base, with 12 bases between them. In nucleotides, the CDR3 is TGTGCCAGCAGCCTGGACGGCTACGCCAAAAACATTCAGTACTTC. The encoded protein is CASSLDGYAKNIQYF. Full variable domain (remainder filled in from reference TRBV5-6 and TRBJ2-4): DAGVTQSPTHLIKTRGQQVTLRCSPKSGHDTVSWYQQALGQGPQFIFQYYEEEERQRGNFPDRFSGHQFPNYSSELNVNALLLGDSALYLCASSLDGYAKNIQYFGAGTRLSVL.

This clonotype was counted ten times or more. The J gene is TRBJ2-7, the V gene TRBV7-2; a possible D gene is TRBD1 (5 bases). Germline V gene lookup returns CDR1 SGHTA and CDR2 FQGNSA. The ends were cut back, 1 base at V and 3 bases at J, with 13 bases in the middle. This CDR3 comprises 15 residues. CDR3 coding DNA: TGTGCCAGCAGCTTAGGGGGCGGAATCAACTACGAGCAGTACTTC. This encodes CASSLGGGINYEQYF.

A remark on this clonotype: This may stem from a read error, because a much larger clone lies one nucleotide away. The gene calls are TRBV14 and TRBJ2-7; 8 bases agree with TRBD2. TRBJ2-1 matches the DNA end more closely, so the J call is doubtful. Germline V gene sequence: CDR1 SGHDN, CDR2 FVKESK. The CDR3 is made up of 16 amino acids. This CDR3 is CASSQVRLAGSYEQFF. The DNA for the CDR3 is TGTGCCAGCAGCCAAGTGAGGCTAGCGGGTTCCTACGAGCAGTTCTTC.

There are many counts of this clonotype. The chain employs TRBV19 and TRBJ2-1; D is ambiguous. V lost 4 bases and J lost 0, with 16 bases in between. The V gene's germline CDR1 is LNHDA and CDR2 SQIVND (reference sequence). The CDR3 runs 17 residues. In DNA, the CDR3 is TGTGCCAGTAGTAGGGCTTTCCCCGCCGGCTCCTACAATGAGCAGTTCTTC. This sequence encodes CASSRAFPAGSYNEQFF.

This clonotype was detected a few times. This chain joins TRBV28 and TRBJ2-7; D perhaps matches TRBD2 (6 bases). The V end lost 7 bases, the J end lost 6 bases, and 16 bases lay between the germline ends. The CDR3 is made up of 13 amino acids. Germline V CDR1 and CDR2: MDHEN, SYDVKM. Here the CDR3 reads CASTHLAGGEQYF. DNA of the CDR3: TGTGCCAGCACCCATTTAGCCGGGGGCGAGCAGTACTTC.

This clonotype was detected only a few times. The genes are TRBV20-1 and TRBJ2-7; TRBD2 matches at 11 bases. This CDR3 region has 14 residues. In germline, CDR1 is DFQATT, CDR2 SNEGSKA (reference sequence). The trim removed 3 bases at V and 4 bases at J, leaving 5 bases unmatched. The CDR3 reads CSARKGLAAYEQYF. The CDR3, as DNA: TGCAGTGCTAGGAAGGGACTAGCGGCATACGAGCAGTACTTC.

A remark on this clonotype: A single base separates this from a much larger clone, so it may be a read error. This CDR3 fails to terminate in the conserved phenylalanine or tryptophan, so it likely reflects a read error. The chain links TRBV29-1 to TRBJ1-1, with TRBD1 matching 8 bases. Per the germline V gene, CDR1 is SQVTM and CDR2 is ANQGSEA. This CDR3 spans 12 amino acids. After removal of 7 bases from V and 4 bases from J, the junction contained 5 bases not matched to a gene. The CDR3 bases are TGCAGCGCATCAGGGGGCGGCACTGAAGCTTTCTCT. It yields the protein CSASGGGTEAFS.

This clonotype was counted a few times. The chain links TRBV30 to TRBJ1-1, with D unresolved. Germline CDR1 reads GTSNPN; CDR2 reads SVGIG (reference sequence). The CDR3 totals 13 residues. V was clipped by 2 bases and J by 0 bases, with 7 bases between them. The CDR3 spells CAWSTALNTEAFF. The DNA for the CDR3 is TGTGCCTGGAGTACTGCGTTGAACACTGAAGCTTTCTTT. The full variable domain, in which reference TRBV30 and TRBJ1-1 provide the parts outside the CDR3, is SQTIHQWPATLVQPVGSPLSLECTVEGTSNPNLYWYRQAAGRGLQLLFYSVGIGQISSEVPQNLSASRPQDRQFILSSKKLLLSDSGFYLCAWSTALNTEAFFGQGTRLTVV.

The chain links TRBV6-4 to TRBJ2-2, with D perhaps matching TRBD1 (5 bases). CDR1 is MRHNA, CDR2 SNTAGT, per germline. V lost 8 bases and J 6 bases, leaving 16 bases between the germline ends. The CDR3 consists of 14 residues. The CDR3 loop is CASRPGRLAGELFF. The CDR3 region has the DNA TGTGCCAGCCGACCAGGGCGGTTAGCCGGGGAGCTGTTTTTT.

Turning to this clonotype: The junction does not match germline at one end; this may be a read error. The chain links TRBV6-6 to TRBJ2-1; 8 bases line up with TRBD2. The CDR3 is 18 amino acids. Per the germline V gene, CDR1 is MNHNY and CDR2 is SVGAGI (reference sequence). The CDR3 sequence is CASSYSIGSGNSHNEQFF. In DNA form, the CDR3 reads TGTGCCAGCAGTTACTCGATTGGTAGCGGGAACTCCCACAATGAGCAGTTCTTC.

The rearrangement links TRBV6-2 or TRBV6-3 to TRBJ2-2; weak D call: TRBD2 (6 bases). The CDR3 is 17 amino acids. V lost 2 bases and J lost 4, with 17 bases in between. Germline CDR1 is MNHEY and CDR2 is SVGEGT. The CDR3: CASSYEAGRPSTGELFF. CDR3 nucleotide sequence: TGTGCCAGCAGTTACGAGGCAGGGAGGCCGTCCACCGGGGAGCTGTTTTTT.

In this sample, this clonotype turned up once. A single base separates this from a much larger clone, so it may be a read error. This chain links TRBV7-3 with TRBJ2-1; 9 bases match TRBD2. This CDR3 is 13 amino acids long. Germline V lookup: CDR1 SGHTA, CDR2 FQGTGA. CDR3 DNA: TGTGCCAGCAACTCAGGACTAGCGTTTGAGGAGTTCTTC. It encodes CASNSGLAFEEFF.

The chain uses TRBV6-2 or TRBV6-3 and TRBJ1-5; possible D gene TRBD1, 5 bases. Per the germline V gene, CDR1 is MNHEY and CDR2 is SVGEGT. The CDR3 consists of 16 residues. V lost 0 bases and J lost 3, with 12 bases in between. The chain's CDR3 is CASSYSMGVINQPQHF. CDR3 sequence (DNA): TGTGCCAGCAGTTACTCGATGGGGGTTATCAATCAGCCCCAGCATTTT.

This clonotype was seen just once. V usage is TRBV20-1 and J usage is TRBJ1-2; D is undetermined. Germline V gene data show CDR1 as DFQATT and CDR2 as SNEGSKA (reference sequence). This CDR3 has 14 residues. V was cut by 3 bases and J by 6 bases, with 17 bases left in between. This CDR3 is CSARTSGITDGYTF. The DNA for the CDR3 is TGCAGTGCTAGGACTAGCGGGATCACAGATGGCTACACCTTC.

This clonotype was counted many times. The chain carries TRBV7-2 and TRBJ2-5; D is ambiguous. V gave up 5 bases and J gave up 4 bases, with 17 bases separating them. Per germline, CDR1 SGHTA and CDR2 FQGNSA. CDR3 size: 15 residues. CDR3 amino acids: CASSVLAGSPETQYF. In DNA form, the CDR3 reads TGTGCCAGCAGCGTCCTGGCCGGCTCCCCAGAGACCCAGTACTTC.

The sample holds many counts of this clonotype. The rearrangement joins TRBV20-1 to TRBJ1-5; D is unresolved. The V gene lost 2 bases and the J gene lost 5 bases, with 10 bases spanning the gap. Germline values: CDR1 DFQATT, CDR2 SNEGSKA (reference sequence). The CDR3 runs 13 residues. CDR3 DNA sequence: TGCAGTGCTAGAATTTCAGTATATCAGCCCCAGCATTTT. Translating it yields CSARISVYQPQHF.

This clonotype was recorded at least ten times. The V call is TRBV19, the J call TRBJ2-3; 12 bases are shared with TRBD2. This CDR3 spans 13 amino acids. After removal of 7 bases from V and 7 bases from J, the junction contained 3 bases not matched to a gene. CDR1 LNHDA and CDR2 SQIVND come from the germline V gene (reference sequence). CDR3 nucleotides: TGTGCCAGTACGACTAGCGGGAGACATACGCAGTATTTT. Translating it yields CASTTSGRHTQYF.

This clonotype came up many times. The chain employs TRBV7-2 and TRBJ1-5, with D maybe TRBD1 (5 bases). Between the trimmed V and J ends, which lost 2 bases and 6 bases, there was a span of 11 bases. The CDR3 covers 14 residues. Germline values: CDR1 SGHTA, CDR2 FQGNSA. CDR3 in amino acids: CASSLFAQGQPQHF. The CDR3 nucleotides are TGTGCCAGCAGCTTATTCGCCCAGGGTCAGCCCCAGCATTTT. The whole variable domain, filled in from reference TRBV7-2 and TRBJ1-5, reads GAGVSQSPSNKVTEKGKDVELRCDPISGHTALYWYRQSLGQGLEFLIYFQGNSAPDKSGLPSDRFSAERTGGSVSTLTIQRTQQEDSAVYLCASSLFAQGQPQHFGDGTRLSIL.

This clonotype has ten or more counts. CDR3 coding DNA: TGTGCCAGCAGTTTAGGGCCAGGGGGTAATGAGCAGTTCTTC. It encodes CASSLGPGGNEQFF. J is TRBJ2-1 and V is TRBV12-3 or TRBV12-4; 7 nucleotides line up with TRBD1. CDR3 length: 14 residues. J lost 7 bases, V lost 1 base, and 4 bases had no gene match.

This clonotype was counted only a few times. The chain is built from TRBV20-1 and TRBJ2-4; D perhaps matches TRBD1 (6 bases). The V end lost 3 bases, the J end lost 9 bases, and 15 bases lay between the germline ends. Germline values: CDR1 DFQATT, CDR2 SNEGSKA (reference sequence). The CDR3 consists of 13 residues. CDR3 DNA sequence: TGCAGTGCTAGGTTCAGGGGCGAAGGCATTCAGTACTTC. Amino acid sequence: CSARFRGEGIQYF.

There are many counts of this clonotype. This chain uses TRBV5-6 with TRBJ2-5; no definite D call. The V gene's germline CDR1 is SGHDT and CDR2 YYEEEE. This CDR3 comprises 13 residues. Trimming pared 0 bases from V and 2 bases from J, leaving 5 bases between. CDR3: CASSLDAQETQYF. Here the CDR3 DNA reads TGTGCCAGCAGCTTGGACGCACAAGAGACCCAGTACTTC. Full variable domain (rest looked up from reference TRBV5-6 and TRBJ2-5): DAGVTQSPTHLIKTRGQQVTLRCSPKSGHDTVSWYQQALGQGPQFIFQYYEEEERQRGNFPDRFSGHQFPNYSSELNVNALLLGDSALYLCASSLDAQETQYFGPGTRLLVL.

Of note for this clonotype: This may be a read error, as it is one base from a much larger clone. The J gene is TRBJ1-4, the V gene TRBV30; tentatively, D is TRBD1 (6 bases). Germline V gives CDR1 GTSNPN, CDR2 SVGIG (reference sequence). The CDR3 loop spans 14 amino acids. Trimming took off 4 bases at V and 8 bases at J, with 17 bases between the two ends. The CDR3 DNA reads TGTGCCTGGATGGCCCAGGGGCGAGGGGAAAAACTGTTTTTT. Translating it yields CAWMAQGRGEKLFF.

This clonotype was seen at least ten times. The V gene is TRBV7-9, the J gene TRBJ1-2, with a weak D call TRBD1 (5 bases). Trimming took off 1 base at V and 5 bases at J, with 14 bases between the two ends. The CDR3 extends over 15 amino acids. In germline, CDR1 is SEHNR, CDR2 FQNEAQ (reference sequence). Written as DNA, the CDR3 is TGTGCCAGCAGCTTAGAGGAGGGGAGTTGGTATGGCTACACCTTC. This codes for CASSLEEGSWYGYTF. Filled out from reference TRBV7-9 and TRBJ1-2, the complete variable domain reads DTGVSQNPRHKITKRGQNVTFRCDPISEHNRLYWYRQTLGQGPEFLTYFQNEAQLEKSRLLSDRFSAERPKGSFSTLEIQRTEQGDSAMYLCASSLEEGSWYGYTFGSGTRLTVV.

As to this clonotype: Being one base from a much bigger clone, this may be a read error. The CDR3 loop is CAILTGGGYTF. CDR3 DNA: TGTGCCATCTTGACAGGGGGCGGCTACACCTTC. The chain has TRBV6-1 and TRBJ1-2; TRBD1 matches 10 bases. Germline CDR1 reads MNHNS; CDR2 reads SASEGT. The junction had 4 bases not matched to a gene; V was cut back by 10 bases and J by 8 bases. This CDR3 has 11 amino acids.

This clonotype came up a few times. V gene TRBV4-2 combines with J gene TRBJ2-5; D might be TRBD1 or TRBD2, each matching 7 bases. This CDR3 contains 16 residues. Trimming cost V 1 base and J 4 bases, with 16 bases left between them. Germline loops: CDR1 LGHNA, CDR2 YNFKEQ. Here the CDR3 DNA reads TGTGCCAGCAGCCAAGGGGCGTCAGGGGGGGGAGAGACCCAGTACTTC. Its protein product is CASSQGASGGGETQYF.